A selection of T cell receptor beta chains follows, all from one sample in a study of CD8 T cells in Susac syndrome. TCRdb recomputed calls from the immunoSEQ multiplex PCR reads with MiXCR, one row per CDR3 protein. The repertoire holds some 450,000 distinct CDR3 sequences, around 85% seen once, with under 0.15% in the top ten. The source material was CD8+ T cells from PBMCs. All receptors come from a human donor with multiple sclerosis. CDR3s include the opening cysteine and the closing phenylalanine or tryptophan. Each record gives: J gene, clone size, V gene, D gene, CDR3 DNA, CDR3 protein. D genes are given only for firm matches. A clone size is listed for some rows: how often the clone was seen (once, few, many), or a class if it is expanded.

>TRBJ1-1|once|TRBV5-1|.
TGCGCCAGCAGCTTCTACAGGGAGGGGGAAGAAGCTTTCTTT
CASSFYREGEEAFF
>TRBJ1-2|.|TRBV7-9|TRBD1
TGTGCCAGCAGGTACGGACAGGGAAGACTGGATGGCTACACCTTC
CASRYGQGRLDGYTF
>TRBJ1-1|.|TRBV4-1|.
TGCGCCAGCGGTCAGACAGAAGTGAACACTGAAGCTTTCTTT
CASGQTEVNTEAFF
>TRBJ2-2|.|TRBV12-3/TRBV12-4|.
TGTGCCAGCAGTACATTAAACACCGGGGAGCTGTTTTTT
CASSTLNTGELFF
>TRBJ1-4|.|TRBV9|TRBD1
TGTGCCAGCAGCGGAGACAGGGGGCAGTATGAAAAACTGTTTTTT
CASSGDRGQYEKLFF
>TRBJ2-7|.|TRBV27|TRBD1
TGTGCCAGCAAGGGGACAGGGCTGCTCGAGCAGTACTTC
CASKGTGLLEQYF
>TRBJ1-1|.|TRBV27|.
TGTGCCAGCGGCGTTTTGGGGAACACTGAAGCTTTCTTT
CASGVLGNTEAFF
>TRBJ2-2|.|TRBV30|.
TGTGCCTGGAGTTATAGGGGCGTTCACACCGGGGAGCTGTTTTTT
CAWSYRGVHTGELFF
>TRBJ1-4|.|TRBV7-8|.
TGTGCCAGCAGTTCGGACGGACGTAATGAAAAACTGTTTTTT
CASSSDGRNEKLFF
>TRBJ1-5|.|TRBV28|.
TGTGCCAGCAGTAGGACGAAGCCCAATCAGCCCCAGCATTTT
CASSRTKPNQPQHF
>TRBJ1-1|.|TRBV4-1|.
TGCGCCAGCAGCCAAGATCTGCAGGTGGAAGCTTTCTTT
CASSQDLQVEAFF
>TRBJ2-7|.|TRBV7-9|.
TGTGCCAGCAGCTTAGTACAGCCAACCTACGAGCAGTACTTC
CASSLVQPTYEQYF
>TRBJ1-1|.|TRBV30|.
TGTGCCTGGAGTCCTCCCGCAACCTGGGGCACTGAAGCTTTCTTT
CAWSPPATWGTEAFF
>TRBJ1-2|.|TRBV29-1|TRBD1
TGCAGCGTTGAAGACCCCGACAGGGGGCCGAAGGAAAACTATGGCTACACCTTC
CSVEDPDRGPKENYGYTF
>TRBJ2-3|.|TRBV6-5|.
TGTGCCAGCGGGGTCTCGGATACGCAGTATTTT
CASGVSDTQYF
>TRBJ2-1|.|TRBV19|.
TGTGCCAGTAGTATAGCGGGCGCTAATGAGCAGTTCTTC
CASSIAGANEQFF
>TRBJ1-1|.|TRBV12-3/TRBV12-4|.
TGTGCCAGCAGTTTTGGCTCGGCGAGGGGCACTGAAGCTTTCTTT
CASSFGSARGTEAFF
>TRBJ2-7|.|TRBV18|.
TGTGCCAGCTCACCGGCACAGGGTTCCCCCGAGCAGTACTTC
CASSPAQGSPEQYF
>TRBJ1-2|.|TRBV24-1|.
TGTGCCACCAGTGACCGAGACAGGCGTTATGGCTACACCTTC
CATSDRDRRYGYTF
>TRBJ2-3|.|TRBV10-3|.
TGTGCCATCAGTGAGTCGGGGGTTTCGCAGTATTTT
CAISESGVSQYF
>TRBJ2-7|.|TRBV19|.
TGTGCCAGTAGTATCGCCCTCCAGGGGGGCTACGAGCAGTACTTC
CASSIALQGGYEQYF
>TRBJ1-5|.|TRBV27|.
TGTGCCAGCAGTTTAGTGGTTTGGCAGCCCCAGCATTTT
CASSLVVWQPQHF
>TRBJ2-1|.|TRBV27|TRBD2
TGTGCCAGCAGTTTGTCTAGCGGGAGTACTGAGCAGTTCTTC
CASSLSSGSTEQFF
>TRBJ2-2|.|TRBV27|TRBD2
TGTGCCAGCAGTCTGGGGACTAGCGCCGGGGAGCTGTTTTTT
CASSLGTSAGELFF
>TRBJ1-1|.|TRBV11-2|.
TGTGCCAGCAGTTCCCCAGGAAGTGCTGAAGCTTTCTTT
CASSSPGSAEAFF
>TRBJ2-7|.|TRBV15|.
TGTGCCACCAGCCGGTTCGAGGGGTACGAGCAGTACTTC
CATSRFEGYEQYF
>TRBJ2-7|.|TRBV29-1|TRBD2
TGCAGCGTCCAACTCGCTAGCGGGCCCCCCTACGAGCAGTACTTC
CSVQLASGPPYEQYF
>TRBJ2-5|.|TRBV6-5|.
TGTGCCAGCATAGGTAGAAGCCAAGAGACCCAGTACTTC
CASIGRSQETQYF